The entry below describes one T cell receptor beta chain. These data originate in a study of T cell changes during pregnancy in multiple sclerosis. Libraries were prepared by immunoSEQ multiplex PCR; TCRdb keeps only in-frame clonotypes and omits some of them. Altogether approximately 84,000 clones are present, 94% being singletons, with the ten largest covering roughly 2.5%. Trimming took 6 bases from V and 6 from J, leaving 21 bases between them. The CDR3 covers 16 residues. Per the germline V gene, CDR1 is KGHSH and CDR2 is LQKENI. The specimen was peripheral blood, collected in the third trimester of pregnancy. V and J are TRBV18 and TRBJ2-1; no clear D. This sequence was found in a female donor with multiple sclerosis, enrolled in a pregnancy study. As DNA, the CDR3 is TGTGCCAGCTCTGACGTCTCCCCTAGACCCCCCAATGAGCAGTTCTTC. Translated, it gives CASSDVSPRPPNEQFF.